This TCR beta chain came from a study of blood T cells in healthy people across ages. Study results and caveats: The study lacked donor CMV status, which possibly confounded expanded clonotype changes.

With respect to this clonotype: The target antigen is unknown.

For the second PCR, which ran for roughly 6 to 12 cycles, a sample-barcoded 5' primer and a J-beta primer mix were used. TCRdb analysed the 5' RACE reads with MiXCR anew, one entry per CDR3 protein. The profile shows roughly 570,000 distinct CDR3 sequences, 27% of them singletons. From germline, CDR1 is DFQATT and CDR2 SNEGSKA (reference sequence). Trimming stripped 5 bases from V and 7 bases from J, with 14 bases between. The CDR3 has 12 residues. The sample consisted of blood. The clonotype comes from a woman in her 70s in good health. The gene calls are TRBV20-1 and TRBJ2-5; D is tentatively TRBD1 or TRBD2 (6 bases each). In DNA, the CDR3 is TGCAGTGCTTGGGGGGCCCAGGTGACCCAGTACTTC. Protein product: CSAWGAQVTQYF.